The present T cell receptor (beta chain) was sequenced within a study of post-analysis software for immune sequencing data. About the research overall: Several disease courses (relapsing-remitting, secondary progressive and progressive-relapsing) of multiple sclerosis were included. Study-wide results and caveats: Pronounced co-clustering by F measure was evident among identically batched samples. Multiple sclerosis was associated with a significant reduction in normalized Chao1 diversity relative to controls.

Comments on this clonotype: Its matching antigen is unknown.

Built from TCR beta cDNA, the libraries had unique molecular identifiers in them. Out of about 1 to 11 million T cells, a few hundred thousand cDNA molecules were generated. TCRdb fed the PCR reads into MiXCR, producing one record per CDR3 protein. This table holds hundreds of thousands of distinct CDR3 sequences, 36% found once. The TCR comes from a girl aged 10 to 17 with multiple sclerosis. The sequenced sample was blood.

The CDR3 DNA is TGCGCCAGCAGCTCCCCCCCGACGGGGGGCAAGGGCTACACCTTC. Translated, it gives CASSSPPTGGKGYTF. The J gene is TRBJ1-2, the V gene TRBV5-1; maybe TRBD1 (6 bases). From germline, CDR1 is SGHRS and CDR2 YFSETQ. This CDR3 has 15 residues. Trimming removed 3 bases from V and 8 bases from J, with 20 bases in between.